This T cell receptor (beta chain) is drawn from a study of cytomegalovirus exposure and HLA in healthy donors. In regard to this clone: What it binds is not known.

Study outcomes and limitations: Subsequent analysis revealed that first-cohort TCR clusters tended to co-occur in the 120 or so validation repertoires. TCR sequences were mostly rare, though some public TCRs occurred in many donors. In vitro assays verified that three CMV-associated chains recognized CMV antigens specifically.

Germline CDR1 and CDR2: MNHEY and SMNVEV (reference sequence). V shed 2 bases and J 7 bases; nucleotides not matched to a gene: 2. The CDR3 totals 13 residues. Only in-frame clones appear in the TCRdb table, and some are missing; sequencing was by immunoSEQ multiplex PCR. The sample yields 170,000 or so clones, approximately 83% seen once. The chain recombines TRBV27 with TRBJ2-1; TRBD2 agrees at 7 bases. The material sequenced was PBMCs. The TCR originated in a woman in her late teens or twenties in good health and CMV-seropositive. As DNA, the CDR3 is TGTGCCAGCAGTTTAGCGGGAGAGAATGAGCAGTTCTTC. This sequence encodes CASSLAGENEQFF.